This TCR beta chain was obtained from a study of control samples from healthy donors and cancer patients. Profiled with immunoSEQ multiplex PCR; TCRdb holds only in-frame clones, not every one. The profile covers roughly 130,000 clones, with 90% appearing a single time and more than 2% taken by the ten largest. This clone was detected only once. The germline V and J ends were trimmed by 3 bases and 2 bases, with 11 bases remaining between them. The germline CDR1 and CDR2 sequences are MNHNS and SASEGT. CDR3 size: 15 residues. Sequences were obtained from blood. The receptor was isolated from a man aged 18-30 years in good health. J is TRBJ1-5 and V is TRBV6-1; the D is unclear. This chain's CDR3 is CASSDSPGGNQPQHF. CDR3 DNA: TGTGCCAGCAGTGATTCCCCGGGTGGCAATCAGCCCCAGCATTTT.